This TCR beta chain was recorded in a study of T cells in localized non-small cell lung cancer. A word on this clone: Its antigen is as yet unknown.

Assay used: immunoSEQ multiplex PCR; TCRdb lists only in-frame clones, some missing. The sample holds 9,500 to 11,000 clones, over 90% seen once. Study findings and constraints: For the top 100 tumor clones, a median approximately 61 also appeared in adjacent lung. The greatest T cell clonality was found in uninvolved adjacent lung (higher than in tumor). Longer overall survival accompanied higher blood T cell density.

The V end lost 4 bases, the J end lost 2 bases, and 6 bases lay between the germline ends. CDR1 and CDR2 from the germline V gene are SEHNR and FQNEAQ (reference sequence). The CDR3 length is 12 residues. The gene calls are TRBV7-9 and TRBJ2-7; D possibly uses TRBD1 or TRBD2 (5 bases each). The sample consisted of peripheral blood, taken before any cancer treatment. This receptor was taken from a male donor at least 60 years old with stage III lung adenocarcinoma. CDR3 nucleotides: TGTGCCAGCAGCTGGGGGACCTACGAGCAGTACTTC. This encodes CASSWGTYEQYF.